This T cell receptor (beta chain) was profiled in a study of naive and memory T cell subsets. Study-wide results and caveats: Over 90% of naive TCR sequences appeared only once after error correction, unlike memory subsets. Activation and differentiation may alter RNA-based TCR counts. Possibly reflecting memory cells re-expressing CD45RA, a few larger clonotypes occurred in naive repertoires, especially CD8. No ground truth validated the naive and memory repertoire findings.

A note on this clonotype: Its antigen remains unknown.

Both TRBC1 and TRBC2 were covered by a beta constant-region primer of two equimolar oligonucleotides. In TCRdb, the UMI-ligation and nested PCR reads were re-called with MiXCR into one record per CDR3 protein. The table shows 150,000 or so distinct CDR3 sequences, with about 18% occurring only once. The CDR3 loop spans 15 amino acids. Looked up from germline, CDR1 is ENHRY and CDR2 is SYGVKD. V was pared by 8 bases and J by 8 bases, with 21 bases between. This clonotype was obtained from a human donor in good health. This chain connects TRBV10-3 to TRBJ1-4; D remains ambiguous. What was sequenced was naive CD4+ T cells from blood. CDR3 in DNA: TGTGCCATCCGCCCAGGATCGGGTGAGAGCGAAAAACTGTTTTTT. Amino acids: CAIRPGSGESEKLFF.